This T cell receptor beta chain was recovered during a study of cytomegalovirus exposure and HLA in healthy donors. Study conclusions and caveats: HLA alleles were associated with around 17,000 TCR beta sequences in a later analysis at 0.05 false discovery rate.

This PCR relied on a set of 60 Vbeta primers and 13 Jbeta primers. The protocol was immunoSEQ multiplex PCR, while the TCRdb copy is restricted to in-frame clones and leaves out a portion. Of 65,000 to 85,000 clones in the sample, around 85% were seen once. Comment on this clone: Its cognate antigen is unknown.

This CDR3 has 15 residues. The V and J ends lost 7 bases and 6 bases, in that order; junction bases with no gene match: 11. Germline V gene sequence: CDR1 SNHLY, CDR2 FYNNEI. This rearrangement joins TRBV2 to TRBJ2-7; 11 bases map to TRBD1. The TCR sequence derives from a woman aged 50 to 60 in good health and CMV-seronegative. The specimen sequenced was PBMCs. DNA for the CDR3: TGTGCCAGCACCGAGAAGGTGGGACAGGGGGTCGAGCAGTACTTC. This translates into CASTEKVGQGVEQYF.